Ten or more counts support the clone carrying this TCR beta chain. This sample was included in a study of blood T cell repertoires in COVID-19. Study-wide context: Samples taken during acute and convalescent COVID-19 were collected in the United States, Italy and Spain.

In the study's own analysis: Estimates of nucleated cell counts were drawn from the amplification of reference gene primers. TCRdb keeps only in-frame clones here, not all; method: immunoSEQ multiplex PCR. The V and J calls and clone size were taken over from that table, and D and trimming were inferred from the DNA. The profile covers roughly 150,000 clones, with around 74% appearing a single time and 8% to 8.5% taken by the ten largest. CDR3 size: 15 residues. V shed 3 bases, J shed 7 bases, and the junction held 10 bases outside the gene matches. From germline, CDR1 is SEHNR and CDR2 FQNEAQ (reference sequence). Patients in Seattle were enrolled during active infection, then followed longitudinally.

Material: peripheral blood. V usage is TRBV7-9 and J usage is TRBJ2-7; 9 nucleotides match TRBD1. This clonotype originated in a woman in her sixties or seventies with COVID-19, enrolled during active disease. This CDR3 reads CASSFRTGVKGEQYF. The CDR3 DNA reads TGTGCCAGCAGCTTCCGGACAGGGGTCAAGGGGGAGCAGTACTTC.